This TCR beta chain stems from a study of blood T cell repertoires in COVID-19. Study-level information: The origin of the acute and convalescent COVID-19 samples was the United States, Italy and Spain. T cells, B-cell-depleted T cells, or PBMCs supplied cDNA or gDNA.

The ends were cut back, 3 bases at V and 5 bases at J, with 10 bases in the middle. The germline V gene encodes CDR1 LNHDA and CDR2 SQIVND (reference sequence). CDR3 length: 14 amino acids. Per the authors' pipeline: Amplification from reference gene primers served as the basis for estimated nucleated cell counts. Libraries were prepared by immunoSEQ multiplex PCR; TCRdb keeps only in-frame clonotypes and omits some of them. Clone size and V and J calls were adopted from that table, with D and trimming inferred from the DNA. The sample holds under 130,000 clones, roughly 76% seen once. Sequencing was carried out using peripheral blood. This chain joins TRBV19 and TRBJ1-4; D uncertain. The receptor comes from a woman in her 70s with acute or convalescent COVID-19. DNA of the CDR3: TGTGCCAGTAGTATTTGGAGAAGCAATGAAAAACTGTTTTTT. Residues: CASSIWRSNEKLFF.